The 10 T cell receptor beta chains below were found in one sample sequenced in a study of early T cells in non-severe SARS-CoV-2 infection. TCRdb re-called the 5' RACE reads through MiXCR, storing one row per CDR3 protein. Here the sample spans tens of thousands of distinct CDR3 sequences, more than 12% being singletons. Sequenced material: whole blood. Receptors were obtained from an adult who was a healthcare worker with PCR-confirmed SARS-CoV-2 infection or an uninfected control (not recorded which).

This clonotype has just a few counts. The chain employs TRBV3-1 and TRBJ1-5, with a weak D call TRBD1 (6 bases). CDR1 and CDR2 from the germline V gene are LGHDT and YNNKEL (reference sequence). With 0 bases removed from V and 7 bases from J, the gap between germline ends came to 10 bases. This CDR3 is built from 14 residues. The CDR3 here is CASSQEMGAQPQHF. The DNA for the CDR3 is TGTGCCAGCAGCCAAGAGATGGGGGCGCAGCCCCAGCATTTT.

This clonotype was observed a few times. The chain carries TRBV28 and TRBJ1-2; possible D gene TRBD1, 5 bases. Looked up from germline, CDR1 is MDHEN and CDR2 is SYDVKM. V lost 8 bases to trimming and J lost 6 bases, with 10 bases between them. CDR3 size: 11 residues. The DNA of the CDR3 is TGTGCCAGCTCAAGGGGACATGGCTACACCTTC. The encoded protein is CASSRGHGYTF.

Sample share makes this clonotype medium-sized (0.01 to 0.1%). The CDR3 is CASSQGPASGANVLTF. CDR3 coding DNA: TGTGCCAGCAGCCAAGGCCCAGCCTCTGGGGCCAACGTCCTGACTTTC. The chain is built from TRBV4-2 and TRBJ2-6; no clear D. The CDR3 covers 16 residues. Germline CDR1 and CDR2: LGHNA and YNFKEQ. The V end was cut by 1 base, the J end by 0 bases, with 7 bases between.

About this clonotype: A much larger clone lies a single base off, so this may be a read error. The V gene is TRBV7-2, the J gene TRBJ2-2, with D perhaps TRBD2 (5 bases). Trimming removed 1 base from V and 3 bases from J, with 15 bases in between. This CDR3 is built from 17 residues. Germline V gene lookup returns CDR1 SGHTA and CDR2 FQGNSA. The chain's CDR3 is CASSLGPGKVDTGELFF. The CDR3 DNA sequence: TGTGCCAGCAGCTTAGGCCCCGGGAAGGTTGACACCGGGGAGCTGTTTTTT.

The chain has TRBV11-1 and TRBJ2-1, with 12 bases that match TRBD2. V trimming: 1 base; J trimming: 7 bases; junction bases outside the gene matches: 2. This CDR3 is built from 15 residues. Germline assignment: CDR1 SGHAT and CDR2 FQDESV (reference sequence). The CDR3 region has the DNA TGTGCCAGCAGCTTAGGACTAGCGGGAGCGAATGAGCAGTTCTTC. It is translated as CASSLGLAGANEQFF.

The J gene is TRBJ1-3, the V gene TRBV7-9; no reliable D call. CDR1 SEHNR and CDR2 FQNEAQ come from the germline V gene (reference sequence). The CDR3 totals 15 residues. The ends were cut back, 4 bases at V and 3 bases at J, with 13 bases in the middle. The CDR3 region has the DNA TGTGCCAGCAGCTCACCAGACGGATATGGAAACACCATATATTTT. Translated, it gives CASSSPDGYGNTIYF. Supplemented by reference TRBV7-9 and TRBJ1-3, the full variable domain reads DTGVSQNPRHKITKRGQNVTFRCDPISEHNRLYWYRQTLGQGPEFLTYFQNEAQLEKSRLLSDRFSAERPKGSFSTLEIQRTEQGDSAMYLCASSSPDGYGNTIYFGEGSWLTVV.

This clonotype came up a few times. The V and J genes are TRBV7-9 and TRBJ1-6; perhaps TRBD1 as D (5 bases). This CDR3 is 15 amino acids long. Between the trimmed V and J ends, which lost 4 bases and 14 bases, there was a span of 21 bases. Germline V gene sequence: CDR1 SEHNR, CDR2 FQNEAQ (reference sequence). CDR3 DNA sequence: TGTGCCAGCAGCTCGCCCGCAGAGCCTAAGGGGACCCTCCACTTT. It translates to CASSSPAEPKGTLHF. Full variable domain (rest looked up from reference TRBV7-9 and TRBJ1-6): DTGVSQNPRHKITKRGQNVTFRCDPISEHNRLYWYRQTLGQGPEFLTYFQNEAQLEKSRLLSDRFSAERPKGSFSTLEIQRTEQGDSAMYLCASSSPAEPKGTLHFGNGTRLTVT.

This clonotype was counted between two and nine times. This chain connects TRBV10-3 to TRBJ2-5; TRBD2 is a possible D gene (6 bases). V dropped 0 bases and J dropped 4 bases, with 18 bases sitting between them. This CDR3 region has 17 residues. The germline V gene encodes CDR1 ENHRY and CDR2 SYGVKD. The CDR3, as DNA: TGTGCCATCAGTGAGTCAATGTTTTTGATGGGAGGAGAGACCCAGTACTTC. Translation: CAISESMFLMGGETQYF.

Many counts were recorded for this clonotype. The junction departs from the called germline gene at one end, perhaps through a read error. This chain links TRBV18 with TRBJ2-7, with 7 bases matching TRBD1. The CDR3 extends over 13 amino acids. The V gene's germline CDR1 is KGHSH and CDR2 LQKENI. CDR3 nucleotide sequence: TGTGCCAGCGGAGTGGACAGGTCGGGTGAGCTGTACTTC. Encoded protein: CASGVDRSGELYF. Combining the CDR3 with reference TRBV18 and TRBJ2-7 gives the whole variable domain NAGVMQNPRHLVRRRGQEARLRCSPMKGHSHVYWYRQLPEEGLKFMVYLQKENIIDESGMPKERFSAEFPKEGPSILRIQQVVRGDSAAYFCASGVDRSGELYFGPGTRLTVT.

This clonotype was detected a few times. The chain recombines TRBV4-2 with TRBJ2-3, with TRBD2 identical over 8 bases. J was trimmed by 2 bases and V by 0 bases; bases with no gene match: 4. The CDR3 is made up of 16 amino acids. CDR1 and CDR2 (germline): LGHNA, YNFKEQ. CDR3 loop: CASSQEVAGFTDTQYF. The DNA for the CDR3 is TGTGCCAGCAGCCAAGAAGTAGCGGGGTTCACAGATACGCAGTATTTT.